This T cell receptor beta chain came from a study of T cell responses to AZD1222 COVID-19 vaccine. Profiling relied on immunoSEQ multiplex PCR, and the TCRdb table lists in-frame clones only, not all of them. This table holds tens of thousands of clones, more than 75% found once. There are 15 residues in the CDR3. Germline V gene lookup returns CDR1 SGHDN and CDR2 FVKESK. Trimming removed 2 bases at V and 1 base at J, with 11 bases between. V usage is TRBV14 and J usage is TRBJ1-1; D is perhaps TRBD1 (5 bases). The starting material was peripheral blood, obtained on day 0 of AZD1222 vaccination. This TCR was sampled from an adult in good health. In DNA form, the CDR3 reads TGTGCCAGCAGCCAATTGGGCAGGGAGAACACTGAAGCTTTCTTT. Translation gives CASSQLGRENTEAFF. The full variable domain, completed using reference TRBV14 and TRBJ1-1, is EAGVTQFPSHSVIEKGQTVTLRCDPISGHDNLYWYRRVMGKEIKFLLHFVKESKQDESGMPNNRFLAERTGGTYSTLKVQPAELEDSGVYFCASSQLGRENTEAFFGQGTRLTVV.